A single sample is the source of the 17 T cell receptor beta chains below, sequenced in a study of cytomegalovirus exposure and HLA in healthy donors. Both 60 Vbeta primers and 13 Jbeta primers went into the PCR. Assay: immunoSEQ multiplex PCR; the TCRdb copy retains only in-frame clones and omits some. Of 55,000 to 65,000 clones listed, 70% to 90% are singletons. The sequencing input was PBMCs. All receptors derive from a man aged 30 to 39 in good health and CMV-seropositive.

V is TRBV5-1 and J is TRBJ2-1, with a possible D match to TRBD1 (5 bases). CDR3 size: 13 residues. Trimming took off 2 bases at V and 9 bases at J, with 12 bases between the two ends. Germline CDR1 and CDR2: SGHRS and YFSETQ. CDR3 region: CASSFDSGSEQFF. The CDR3 DNA follows: TGCGCCAGCAGCTTTGACAGTGGCAGTGAGCAGTTCTTC.

This clone was seen only once. The chain couples TRBV29-1 to TRBJ1-5; 12 bases fit TRBD1. J lost 7 bases, V lost 4 bases, and 5 bases had no gene match. CDR3 length: 14 amino acids. Germline CDR1 SQVTM, CDR2 ANQGSEA. Written as DNA, the CDR3 is TGCAGCGTTGGGGACAGGGGGCGAAAGCAGCCCCAGCATTTT. This gives the protein CSVGDRGRKQPQHF.

This clone was detected only a few times. This rearrangement joins TRBV5-1 to TRBJ1-6, with TRBD1 matching 7 bases. The trim removed 3 bases at V and 7 bases at J, leaving 4 bases unmatched. CDR3 length equals 14 residues. Germline V lookup: CDR1 SGHRS, CDR2 YFSETQ. CDR3 region: CASSWTGLNSPLHF. In DNA, the CDR3 is TGCGCCAGCAGCTGGACAGGCCTAAATTCACCCCTCCACTTT.

This clone has only one observation. The chain is built from TRBV27 and TRBJ1-6; unclear D gene. CDR3 length: 13 residues. Trimming removed 6 bases from V and 7 bases from J, with 10 bases in between. Germline assignment: CDR1 MNHEY and CDR2 SMNVEV (reference sequence). Here the CDR3 reads CASSLAVNSPLHF. Here the CDR3 DNA reads TGTGCCAGCAGCCTGGCCGTCAATTCACCCCTCCACTTT.

The rearrangement links TRBV25-1 to TRBJ2-5; TRBD2 aligns across 12 bases. The trim removed 2 bases at V and 4 bases at J, leaving 11 bases unmatched. The germline V gene encodes CDR1 MGHDK and CDR2 SYGVNS. The CDR3 extends over 18 amino acids. CDR3 coding DNA: TGTGCCAGCAGTGAAGAAGGGCCCCTAGCGGGAGGGTTAGAGACCCAGTACTTC. Amino acid sequence: CASSEEGPLAGGLETQYF.

This chain connects TRBV6-5 to TRBJ1-2; 7 nucleotides line up with TRBD1. CDR3 length equals 14 residues. The germline CDR1 and CDR2 sequences are MNHEY and SVGAGI. J lost 7 bases, V lost 5 bases, and 10 bases had no gene match. CDR3 in amino acids: CASSERQGLGGYTF. CDR3 DNA sequence: TGTGCCAGCAGTGAGCGACAGGGTCTTGGTGGCTACACCTTC.

The V gene is TRBV5-1, the J gene TRBJ1-2; D may be TRBD1 (6 bases). The CDR3 runs 14 residues. Germline V gene sequence: CDR1 SGHRS, CDR2 YFSETQ. V lost 5 bases, J lost 0 bases, and 11 bases lay in between. The CDR3 DNA is TGCGCCAGCAGTCGCGACAGGACTAACTATGGCTACACCTTC. Translated, it gives CASSRDRTNYGYTF.

Here the CDR3 reads CASSFSGRGQPQHF. In DNA, the CDR3 is TGTGCCAGCAGTTTTTCCGGCAGGGGTCAGCCCCAGCATTTT. The rearrangement links TRBV28 to TRBJ1-5, with D maybe TRBD1 (6 bases). Trimming removed 3 bases at V and 6 bases at J, with 12 bases between. The V gene's germline CDR1 is MDHEN and CDR2 SYDVKM. The CDR3 is 14 residues long. The full variable domain, in which reference TRBV28 and TRBJ1-5 provide the parts outside the CDR3, is DVKVTQSSRYLVKRTGEKVFLECVQDMDHENMFWYRQDPGLGLRLIYFSYDVKMKEKGDIPEGYSVSREKKERFSLILESASTNQTSMYLCASSFSGRGQPQHFGDGTRLSIL.

The chain couples TRBV5-4 to TRBJ2-7, with 8 bases that match TRBD1. V lost 5 bases, J lost 2 bases, and 6 bases stayed unmatched. Germline V CDR1 and CDR2: SGHNT, YYREEE (reference sequence). This CDR3 is 14 amino acids long. CDR3 amino acids: CASSYRDRPYEQYF. The CDR3, as DNA: TGTGCCAGCAGTTACCGGGACAGGCCCTACGAGCAGTACTTC.

The gene calls are TRBV30 and TRBJ1-5; TRBD1 matches at 7 bases. Germline CDR1 is GTSNPN and CDR2 is SVGIG (reference sequence). The CDR3 loop spans 13 amino acids. Trimming at V came to 0 bases and at J to 8 bases, leaving 4 bases not matched to a gene. In DNA form, the CDR3 reads TGTGCCTGGAGTGTAAACAGGGGTGAGCCCCAGCATTTT. Its protein is CAWSVNRGEPQHF.

The chain recombines TRBV5-8 with TRBJ1-2, with D tentatively TRBD1 (6 bases). The CDR3 totals 13 residues. Germline CDR1 is SGHTS and CDR2 is YDEGEE. Between the trimmed V and J ends, which lost 4 bases and 5 bases, there was a span of 12 bases. In DNA, the CDR3 is TGTGCCAGCAGCCAACGGACAGCTTATGGCTACACCTTC. The encoded protein is CASSQRTAYGYTF.

This rearrangement joins TRBV28 to TRBJ1-4, with TRBD1 identical over 7 bases. J lost 5 bases, V lost 4 bases, and 7 bases had no gene match. The germline V gene has CDR1 MDHEN and CDR2 SYDVKM. The CDR3 runs to 15 residues. The CDR3 bases are TGTGCCAGCAGTTCTCCAGGGGGAAGGAATGAAAAACTGTTTTTT. Residues: CASSSPGGRNEKLFF.

This chain links TRBV9 with TRBJ2-1; a weak D match, TRBD1 (5 bases). Looked up from germline, CDR1 is SGDLS and CDR2 is YYNGEE. This CDR3 contains 16 residues. V lost 0 bases and J lost 5, with 15 bases in between. CDR3 bases: TGTGCCAGCAGCGTAGGGTCAGGGTTGTCAGACAATGAGCAGTTCTTC. This codes for CASSVGSGLSDNEQFF.

This chain joins TRBV25-1 and TRBJ1-2; the D gene is possibly TRBD1 (5 bases). The CDR3 runs to 11 residues. Looked up from germline, CDR1 is MGHDK and CDR2 is SYGVNS. Trimming pared 7 bases from V and 8 bases from J, leaving 11 bases between. The CDR3 DNA is TGTGCCAGCAAGAACAGGTTGGGCTACACCTTC. Its protein product is CASKNRLGYTF.

CDR3 residues: CASTRGSNNEQFF. In nucleotides, the CDR3 is TGTGCCAGCACTCGCGGGAGTAATAATGAGCAGTTCTTC. The chain carries TRBV5-4 and TRBJ2-1; 7 nucleotides agree with TRBD2. The germline V gene encodes CDR1 SGHNT and CDR2 YYREEE (reference sequence). The CDR3 has 13 residues. The V segment lost 6 bases and the J segment 7 bases; nucleotides outside the gene matches: 7.

This chain links TRBV4-1 with TRBJ1-5; possible D gene TRBD1, 6 bases. The CDR3 consists of 15 residues. The V and J ends lost 5 bases and 4 bases respectively, with 15 bases between them. The V gene's germline CDR1 is MGHRA and CDR2 YSYEKL. CDR3 nucleotides: TGCGCCAGCAGCTCGACAGGCTTCGTTAATCAGCCCCAGCATTTT. Its translation is CASSSTGFVNQPQHF.

With respect to this clone: The same CDR3 can be traced to other DNA sequences in this sample. The chain joins TRBV6-5 to TRBJ1-1; D is unresolved. The germline V and J ends were trimmed by 5 bases and 1 base, with 8 bases remaining between them. This CDR3 region has 13 residues. Germline values: CDR1 MNHEY, CDR2 SVGAGI. The CDR3 sequence: CASSETRNTEAFF. The DNA for the CDR3 is TGTGCCAGCAGTGAAACCAGGAACACTGAAGCTTTCTTT.